These 16 T cell receptor beta chains were sequenced from one sample in a study of blood T cells in healthy people across ages. Together with a sample-barcoded 5' primer, a J-beta primer mix was included in a second PCR lasting roughly 6 to 12 cycles. MiXCR, applied by TCRdb to the 5' RACE reads, yields one record per CDR3 protein. The data show fewer than 1.5 million distinct CDR3 sequences, about 40% seen once. The sequenced material came from blood. These receptors were obtained from a woman aged 18-29 years in good health.

This chain uses TRBV6-5 with TRBJ2-3; D possibly corresponds to TRBD2 (7 bases). This CDR3 has 15 residues. Per germline, CDR1 MNHEY and CDR2 SVGAGI. The V gene lost 2 bases and the J gene lost 2 bases, with 11 bases spanning the gap. CDR3 sequence: CASSYGGAYTDTQYF. In DNA form, the CDR3 reads TGTGCCAGCAGTTACGGGGGGGCCTACACAGATACGCAGTATTTT.

This clonotype has just a few counts. The chain employs TRBV28 and TRBJ1-1; D remains ambiguous. The germline CDR1 and CDR2 sequences are MDHEN and SYDVKM. Deletions cut 7 bases from V and 1 base from J, with 16 bases between. The CDR3 length is 15 residues. CDR3 residues: CASNFPGEGNTEAFF. CDR3 bases: TGTGCCAGCAACTTCCCCGGGGAGGGGAACACTGAAGCTTTCTTT.

The rearrangement links TRBV25-1 to TRBJ2-7, with 10 bases fitting TRBD2. Germline V CDR1 and CDR2: MGHDK, SYGVNS. V shed 2 bases and J 7 bases; nucleotides not matched to a gene: 14. There are 17 residues in the CDR3. CDR3 amino acids: CASSEGNEREGDNEQYF. Written as DNA, the CDR3 is TGTGCCAGCAGTGAAGGGAATGAGCGGGAGGGAGACAATGAGCAGTACTTC.

The chain carries TRBV20-1 and TRBJ2-7, with 10 bases that match TRBD1. This CDR3 is built from 16 residues. V lost 3 bases to trimming and J lost 3 bases; unmatched junction nucleotides: 11. Germline values: CDR1 DFQATT, CDR2 SNEGSKA (reference sequence). The CDR3 loop reads CSASPPTGGGFYEQYF. CDR3 in DNA: TGCAGTGCTAGTCCCCCGACAGGGGGCGGTTTCTACGAGCAGTACTTC.

The J gene is TRBJ1-6, the V gene TRBV21-1. TRBV21-1 is listed as a pseudogene. The CDR3 length is 18 residues. The CDR3 loop reads CASFLRRGQSSYNSPLHF. CDR3 in DNA: TGTGCCAGCTTCCTCCGGAGAGGGCAGAGCTCCTATAATTCACCCCTCCACTTT.

The rearrangement links TRBV20-1 to TRBJ2-1; 7 bases match TRBD1. J lost 5 bases, V lost 3 bases, and 7 bases had no gene match. This CDR3 has 14 residues. Per the germline V gene, CDR1 is DFQATT and CDR2 is SNEGSKA (reference sequence). CDR3 loop: CSARSDRADNEQFF. CDR3 DNA sequence: TGCAGTGCTAGGTCCGACAGGGCCGACAATGAGCAGTTCTTC.

This chain links TRBV6-1 with TRBJ2-7; 8 bases match TRBD2. The CDR3 loop spans 14 amino acids. In germline, CDR1 is MNHNS, CDR2 SASEGT. Here the CDR3 reads CVSSGELSSYEQYF. Written as DNA, the CDR3 is TGTGTCAGTAGCGGGGAACTCTCCTCCTACGAGCAGTACTTC.

This clonotype was seen more than once but under ten times. The CDR3 region has the DNA TGTGCCAGCAGCCAAGTCGGAGCATACTATGGGAATAATGAGCAGTTCTTC. Its protein product is CASSQVGAYYGNNEQFF. V is TRBV14 and J is TRBJ2-1; D gene unclear. The CDR3 sequence is 17 residues long. Germline values: CDR1 SGHDN, CDR2 FVKESK. Between the trimmed V and J ends, which lost 1 base and 7 bases, there was a span of 20 bases.

The chain couples TRBV12-3 or TRBV12-4 to TRBJ1-1; a possible D gene is TRBD1 (6 bases). This CDR3 is 16 amino acids long. Trimming shortened V by 6 bases and J by 0 bases, and 17 bases separated the two germline ends. CDR3 sequence: CASSPATGPLNTEAFF. The CDR3 DNA is TGTGCCAGCAGCCCCGCGACAGGACCCTTGAACACTGAAGCTTTCTTT.

This clonotype was seen only a few times. This rearrangement joins TRBV7-2 to TRBJ1-2; D call uncertain. CDR1 SGHTA and CDR2 FQGNSA come from the germline V gene. The CDR3 is 13 amino acids. The V end was cut by 6 bases, the J end by 1 base, with 9 bases between. CDR3 sequence (DNA): TGTGCCAGCAGACCGTACGATAACTATGGCTACACCTTC. This gives the protein CASRPYDNYGYTF.

This clonotype was seen more than once but under ten times. This chain links TRBV10-3 with TRBJ1-6; a weak D match, TRBD1 (6 bases). Germline V gene lookup returns CDR1 ENHRY and CDR2 SYGVKD. The CDR3 totals 14 residues. V was clipped by 3 bases and J by 9 bases, with 12 bases between them. CDR3 sequence: CAISDRGDISPLHF. CDR3 nucleotide sequence: TGTGCCATCAGTGACAGGGGAGACATTTCACCCCTCCACTTT.

This clonotype has a handful of counts. V usage is TRBV20-1 and J usage is TRBJ2-5, with a tentative D call TRBD1 (6 bases). The V gene's germline CDR1 is DFQATT and CDR2 SNEGSKA (reference sequence). The V and J ends lost 2 bases and 5 bases respectively, with 12 bases between them. This CDR3 has 13 residues. CDR3: CSARRGLEETQYF. The CDR3 DNA is TGCAGTGCTAGAAGGGGGTTAGAGGAGACCCAGTACTTC.

This chain connects TRBV6-2 or TRBV6-3 to TRBJ1-2, with D unclear. CDR1 and CDR2 from the germline V gene are MNHEY and SVGEGT. V lost 1 base and J 1 base, leaving 4 bases between the germline ends. The CDR3 sequence is 13 residues long. The CDR3: CASSYWGNYGYTF. In DNA, the CDR3 is TGTGCCAGCAGTTACTGGGGTAACTATGGCTACACCTTC.

This clonotype appeared a single time. The J gene is TRBJ1-4, the V gene TRBV11-2; a possible D gene is TRBD1 (5 bases). The CDR3 has 16 residues. Trimming took off 2 bases at V and 0 bases at J, with 10 bases between the two ends. CDR1 SGHAT and CDR2 FQNNGV come from the germline V gene. CDR3 sequence (DNA): TGTGCCAGCAGCTTATTCGGGGACTCAACTAATGAAAAACTGTTTTTT. This translates into CASSLFGDSTNEKLFF.

J is TRBJ2-7 and V is TRBV10-3; 11 bases agree with TRBD2. The CDR3 runs 14 residues. Germline V lookup: CDR1 ENHRY, CDR2 SYGVKD. V shed 10 bases and J 6 bases; nucleotides not matched to a gene: 11. DNA for the CDR3: TGTGCCAGTACCGCTAGCGGGGGGCCCTCCGAGCAGTACTTC. It codes for CASTASGGPSEQYF.

V usage is TRBV18 and J usage is TRBJ1-2; D remains ambiguous. The V end lost 3 bases, the J end lost 4 bases, and 12 bases lay between the germline ends. The germline CDR1 and CDR2 sequences are KGHSH and LQKENI. CDR3 length equals 14 residues. The CDR3 region has the DNA TGTGCCAGCTCACCCGTCGGTAGGGTCTATGGCTACACCTTC. Translating it yields CASSPVGRVYGYTF. The full variable domain, rest sourced from reference TRBV18 and TRBJ1-2, is NAGVMQNPRHLVRRRGQEARLRCSPMKGHSHVYWYRQLPEEGLKFMVYLQKENIIDESGMPKERFSAEFPKEGPSILRIQQVVRGDSAAYFCASSPVGRVYGYTFGSGTRLTVV.